This T cell receptor beta chain comes out of a study of graft-versus-host responses after intestinal transplantation (dated by TCRdb to the early 2020s). About the full investigation: The transplants that recipients received were multivisceral, liver-intestinal, or isolated intestinal. All recipients received anti-thymocyte globulin induction followed by maintenance tacrolimus and steroids for three to four years. After intestinal transplantation, graft-versus-host and host-versus-graft alloreactive T cell clones in the graft, circulation and bone marrow were tracked using bulk TCR-beta CDR3 sequencing. Alloreactive clones were identified by sequencing pre-transplant mixed lymphocyte reaction products and comparing them with unstimulated pre-transplant donor and recipient T cells. The cohort enrolled some 23 intestinal transplant recipients, one of whom was a retransplant, and a few patients without pretransplant specimens were excluded. Donor T cell macrochimerism was defined as a peak of at least 4% donor T cells among recipient peripheral blood mononuclear cells. Rather than going through the commercial service, samples from a few later patients were sequenced in-house on an Illumina MiSeq and processed with MiXCR.

Libraries came from the immunoSEQ multiplex PCR assay. In most patients, genomic DNA was isolated using the Qiagen DNeasy Blood and Tissue Kit and sent frozen to Adaptive Biotechnologies for TCR sequencing. High-throughput TCR-beta CDR3 sequencing of genomic DNA from most patients was performed by Adaptive Biotechnologies. The authors' analysis ran thus. Adaptive's ImmunoSEQ software supplied the TCR sequencing data for 15 to 20 patients, while MiXCR and VDJtools were used to process a few other patients. To correct CD4 versus CD8 sorting errors, sequences present in both subsets at a frequency ratio below 5:1 were removed. Because the origin of CDR3 nucleotide sequences shared between donor and recipient could not be assigned, those sequences were removed. To count as alloreactive, a clone needed at least 2-fold expansion over unstimulated cells and a minimum CFSE-low frequency of 0.002% (template counts) or 0.001% (read counts). Mappable clones were those detected in sequenced pre-transplant spleen, lymph node, or MLR CFSE-low populations of the donor or recipient. Cumulative frequency of alloreactive clones was calculated as a percentage of all sequences weighted by copy number. This immuneACCESS table, as held by TCRdb, lists in-frame sequences with V and J called but not all clones. Of the missing ones, under half trace to an unresolved V gene in checked studies; the others have no known cause. V and J calls plus clone size are reproduced from that table; the DNA served to infer D and trimming. Counted in this sample were about 15,000 clones; roughly a third of them appeared once. The ten biggest clones cover 5.7% of the sample.

This specimen's time point label, per the study, means: cells obtained before transplantation from donor or recipient. In mixed lymphocyte reactions, about 200,000 CFSE-labeled pre-transplant responders were plated with about 200,000 irradiated violet-dye-labeled stimulators and cultured for 5 to 6 days. After the mixed lymphocyte reaction, proliferating CD3+CD4+CFSE-low and CD3+CD8+CFSE-low responder cells were FACS-sorted on a BD Influx sorter. On the study overall, not on this receptor specifically: In patients with donor T cell macrochimerism, the allografts had high GvH to HvG T cell clonal ratios. Early after transplant, declines in HvG clones were associated with peak levels of circulating GvH clones. The conclusions were limited by the relatively low number and heterogeneity of the intestinal transplant patients. GvH clones were found in recipient bone marrow, and some of the GvH clones appeared earlier in ileal mucosa or blood, which is consistent with an intestinal mucosal origin.

The table lists this clone with a few counts. Base qualities are not recorded, but no much larger clone differs from it by a single base. For this chain, trimming is 4 bases at the V end and 7 bases at the J end, and the number of junction bases without a gene match is 9. CDR1 and CDR2 (MNHEY, SVGAGI) derive from the germline V gene. The CDR3 contains 16 residues, cysteine and phenylalanine counted. Just CDR3 DNA is preserved here, 48 bases in frame from base 1. The receptor was isolated from a human patient who received an intestinal transplant. This material consisted of alloreactive CD4+ T cells from a mixed lymphocyte reaction culture, taken before intestinal transplant. The sample's cell subset or site label, decoded: CFSE-low proliferating T cells sorted from approximately six-day pre-transplant mixed lymphocyte reaction (GvH or HvG direction). The chain joins TRBV6-5 to TRBJ2-2, with TRBD1 identical over 10 junction bases. The DNA sequence is given as TGTGCCAGCAGTTCCCCGCGGACAGGGGGGGTCGGGGAGCTGTTTTTT. It translates as CASSSPRTGGVGELFF.